These T cell receptor beta chains were read from a single sample in a study of cytomegalovirus exposure and HLA in healthy donors. This table comes from immunoSEQ multiplex PCR, and its TCRdb copy is limited to in-frame clones, with some not included. The data contain approximately 89,000 clones, roughly 76% of them seen just once; the ten biggest clones take up roughly 1.2%. Sequenced: PBMCs. These receptors originate from a female donor in good health and CMV-seronegative. CDR3s include the opening cysteine and the closing phenylalanine or tryptophan. Each record gives: D gene, clone size, J gene, V gene, CDR3 DNA, CDR3 protein. D genes are given only for firm matches. Clone sizes are given selectively: once, few, many, or a class where the clone is expanded.

D: TRBD2; size: -; J: TRBJ2-5; V: TRBV10-3; DNA: TGTGCCATCAGTGACCATAGGACTAGCGGGAGAGAGACCCAGTACTTC; CDR3: CAISDHRTSGRETQYF
D: -; size: -; J: TRBJ2-7; V: TRBV30; DNA: TGTGCCTGGAGGAGGGACTCCTACGAGCAGTACTTC; CDR3: CAWRRDSYEQYF
D: -; size: few; J: TRBJ2-7; V: TRBV29-1; DNA: TGCAGCGTTGAAGAGGGGGGTAAGGAGCCCTACGAGCAGTACTTC; CDR3: CSVEEGGKEPYEQYF
D: TRBD1; size: -; J: TRBJ2-3; V: TRBV7-8; DNA: TGTGCCAGCAGCTGGGACCGGGACAGAGACACAGATACGCAGTATTTT; CDR3: CASSWDRDRDTDTQYF
D: -; size: -; J: TRBJ2-7; V: TRBV6-5; DNA: TGTGCCAGCAGGCGGACAAAGGGGGACGAGCAGTACTTC; CDR3: CASRRTKGDEQYF
D: -; size: -; J: TRBJ1-2; V: TRBV21-1; DNA: TGTGCCAGCAGCAAGGGACTGAAATTCTATGGCTACACCTTC; CDR3: CASSKGLKFYGYTF
D: TRBD1; size: few; J: TRBJ1-5; V: TRBV6-5; DNA: TGTGCCAGCAGTCCTGACAGGGGCCAGCCCCAGCATTTT; CDR3: CASSPDRGQPQHF
D: TRBD1; size: -; J: TRBJ2-7; V: TRBV27; DNA: TGTGCCAGCAGTCCGGGGACAGATCCCTACGAGCAGTACTTC; CDR3: CASSPGTDPYEQYF
D: -; size: -; J: TRBJ1-3; V: TRBV4-1; DNA: TGCGCCAGCAGCCAAGAATGGACATCCCCGTTGAGCTCTGGAAACACCATATATTTT; CDR3: CASSQEWTSPLSSGNTIYF
D: -; size: once; J: TRBJ1-3; V: TRBV5-4; DNA: TGTGCCAGCAGCTTACAGGGACCTGGAAACACCATATATTTT; CDR3: CASSLQGPGNTIYF
D: -; size: -; J: TRBJ2-1; V: TRBV5-6; DNA: TGTGCCAGCAGCTTGGCCAGGGGACCCCTCAATGAGCAGTTCTTC; CDR3: CASSLARGPLNEQFF
D: -; size: few; J: TRBJ1-1; V: TRBV19; DNA: TGTGCCAGTACCCTGGTCGGGAGAGCTTTCTTT; CDR3: CASTLVGRAFF
D: -; size: -; J: TRBJ1-1; V: TRBV20-1; DNA: TGCAGTGCTAGGGCCACTGAAGCTTTCTTT; CDR3: CSARATEAFF